This note documents a single T cell receptor (beta chain) sequence. This sample was taken from a study of blood T cell repertoires in COVID-19. Categorization into cohorts depended on clinical history that participants reported. Cohort 3 recovery required two negative PCRs, clearance, or symptom resolution. V lost 6 bases to trimming and J lost 8 bases, with 13 bases between them. The CDR3 totals 12 residues. As processed by the authors: Counts of nucleated cells, estimated from reference gene primer amplification, were obtained. Profiled with immunoSEQ multiplex PCR; TCRdb holds only in-frame clones, not every one. V and J calls and clone size come straight from that table; D and trimming were deduced from the DNA. The table includes approximately 480,000 clones, roughly 87% detected once.

The origin of this receptor is a woman aged 18-30 years who had recovered from COVID-19. The chain combines TRBV12-3 or TRBV12-4 with TRBJ1-2; D is perhaps TRBD1 (5 bases). The sequencing input was PBMCs or T cells enriched from blood (not recorded which). CDR3 loop: CASSSTGYGYTF. The CDR3 DNA sequence: TGTGCCAGCAGCTCCACAGGATACGGCTACACCTTC.